A single sample gave rise to the 24 T cell receptor beta chains below, sequenced in a study of blood T cell repertoires in COVID-19. The assay was immunoSEQ multiplex PCR, and TCRdb's table has in-frame clones only and misses some. The table includes some 200,000 clones, roughly 75% detected once. The source material was peripheral blood. These receptors all stem from a woman aged 70-85 years with acute or convalescent COVID-19.

The sample holds many counts of this clone. The chain uses TRBV2 and TRBJ1-2, with TRBD1 matching over 11 bases. The V and J ends lost 4 bases and 4 bases, in that order; junction bases with no gene match: 11. Germline assignment: CDR1 SNHLY and CDR2 FYNNEI. The CDR3 totals 17 residues. The CDR3 coding sequence is TGTGCCAGCAGTGCACCCGGGACAGGGGGTTTCGGCTATGGCTACACCTTC. This sequence encodes CASSAPGTGGFGYGYTF.

The J gene is TRBJ2-7, the V gene TRBV6-5; the match to TRBD1 covers 10 bases. The CDR3 spans 13 residues. The germline CDR1 and CDR2 sequences are MNHEY and SVGAGI. The ends lost 8 bases at V and 6 bases at J; junction bases unmatched: 7. CDR3 region: CASGRQGAREQYF. In nucleotides, the CDR3 is TGTGCCAGCGGGAGACAGGGGGCACGCGAGCAGTACTTC.

V gene TRBV3-1 (or the pseudogene TRBV3-2) combines with J gene TRBJ1-3; 10 bases agree with TRBD1. Germline trimming cut 2 bases from V and 0 bases from J; bases unmatched to any gene: 7. The CDR3 totals 18 residues. From germline, CDR1 is LGHDT and CDR2 YNNKEL (reference sequence). Written as DNA, the CDR3 is TGTGCCAGCAGCCAAACCTCGGACAGGGGGTTCTCTGGAAACACCATATATTTT. This codes for CASSQTSDRGFSGNTIYF.

Concerning this clone: Other DNA sequences in the same sample also yield this CDR3. The chain combines TRBV15 with TRBJ1-5, with D perhaps TRBD1 (6 bases). Trimming cost V 1 base and J 2 bases, with 9 bases left between them. The V gene's germline CDR1 is LNHNV and CDR2 YYDKDF (reference sequence). The CDR3 is made up of 15 amino acids. The CDR3 sequence: CATSRGGGGNQPQHF. DNA of the CDR3: TGTGCCACCAGCAGAGGTGGGGGCGGCAATCAGCCCCAGCATTTT.

The table lists this clone with a few counts. The chain has TRBV6-1 and TRBJ1-4, with D unclear. The CDR3 spans 15 residues. The germline V gene encodes CDR1 MNHNS and CDR2 SASEGT. With 1 base removed from V and 8 bases from J, the gap between germline ends came to 14 bases. The DNA of the CDR3 is TGTGCCAGCAGTGAAGAAACCGCAGGTCGGGAAAAACTGTTTTTT. It specifies CASSEETAGREKLFF.

The chain carries TRBV24-1 and TRBJ1-2; TRBD1 might be the D (6 bases). Trimming took off 1 base at V and 4 bases at J, with 12 bases between the two ends. The CDR3 consists of 15 residues. The germline V gene has CDR1 KGHDR and CDR2 SFDVKD. In DNA form, the CDR3 reads TGTGCCACCAGTGATTTCTCAGGGGACCTCTATGGCTACACCTTC. This codes for CATSDFSGDLYGYTF.

This clone showed up just a few times. One junction end does not reproduce the germline sequence, and a read error may be involved. In DNA, the CDR3 is TGTGCCAGCAGTTTATGGGGCTCCGACAATGAGCAGTTCTTC. This sequence encodes CASSLWGSDNEQFF. The V and J genes are TRBV27 and TRBJ2-1; maybe TRBD1 (5 bases). Germline V gene sequence: CDR1 MNHEY, CDR2 SMNVEV (reference sequence). The CDR3 runs to 14 residues.

The chain links TRBV3-1 (or the pseudogene TRBV3-2) to TRBJ1-2; tentative D call: TRBD1 (5 bases). Trimming cost V 4 bases and J 1 base, with 7 bases left between them. CDR1 and CDR2 from the germline V gene are LGHDT and YNNKEL (reference sequence). CDR3 length: 13 residues. The DNA for the CDR3 is TGTGCCAGCAGCCCGCAGGGTAACTATGGCTACACCTTC. It translates to CASSPQGNYGYTF.

The rearrangement links TRBV3-1 (or the pseudogene TRBV3-2) to TRBJ2-1, with D tentatively TRBD2 (7 bases). The CDR3 totals 15 residues. Between the trimmed V and J ends, which lost 0 bases and 10 bases, there was a span of 16 bases. Germline V gene sequence: CDR1 LGHDT, CDR2 YNNKEL (reference sequence). As DNA, the CDR3 is TGTGCCAGCAGCCAAGATTGGGGAGGGGGAGGGGAGCAGTTCTTC. This sequence encodes CASSQDWGGGGEQFF.

This chain links TRBV27 with TRBJ2-7, with 8 nucleotides matching TRBD2. The junction had 19 bases not matched to a gene; V was cut back by 6 bases and J by 6 bases. Germline CDR1 is MNHEY and CDR2 is SMNVEV (reference sequence). CDR3 length equals 17 residues. For the CDR3, the DNA is TGTGCCAGCAGGAGAGACCTAGGGCGGGAGGATGGTGGCGAGCAGTACTTC. This sequence encodes CASRRDLGREDGGEQYF.

This chain's CDR3 is CSLSGRGTQYF. CDR3 DNA: TGCAGCCTCTCCGGGAGGGGTACGCAGTATTTT. The chain is built from TRBV29-1 and TRBJ2-3, with TRBD2 identical over 8 bases. This CDR3 has 11 amino acids. V dropped 8 bases and J dropped 8; count of bases not matched to a gene: 6. The germline gives CDR1 SQVTM, CDR2 ANQGSEA.

The V gene is TRBV6-6, the J gene TRBJ2-1, with TRBD1 as a possible D gene (6 bases). CDR3 length: 13 residues. With 5 bases removed from V and 1 base from J, the gap between germline ends came to 6 bases. CDR1 and CDR2 (germline): MNHNY, SVGAGI (reference sequence). The CDR3 sequence: CASSGQSYNEQFF. The CDR3 DNA follows: TGTGCCAGCAGTGGACAGTCCTACAATGAGCAGTTCTTC.

Worth noting for this clone: Other DNA sequences in the same sample also yield this CDR3. V is TRBV7-3 and J is TRBJ1-2; 7 bases are a match to TRBD1. The CDR3 contains 13 residues. With V trimmed by 5 bases and J by 2 bases, 2 bases remained unmatched. CDR1 and CDR2 from the germline V gene are SGHTA and FQGTGA. The CDR3 region has the DNA TGTGCCAGCAGCCCGGACAGGAACTATGGCTACACCTTC. Its protein product is CASSPDRNYGYTF. The full variable domain, rest sourced from reference TRBV7-3 and TRBJ1-2, is GAGVSQTPSNKVTEKGKYVELRCDPISGHTALYWYRQSLGQGPEFLIYFQGTGAADDSGLPNDRFFAVRPEGSVSTLKIQRTERGDSAVYLCASSPDRNYGYTFGSGTRLTVV.

Here the CDR3 DNA reads TGTGCCAGCAGCACGAGACAGGGCTCTCCTCAGCCCCAGCATTTT. Protein sequence: CASSTRQGSPQPQHF. The V call is TRBV28, the J call TRBJ1-5, with 7 bases lining up with TRBD1. In germline, CDR1 is MDHEN, CDR2 SYDVKM. The CDR3 has 15 residues. V lost 6 bases to trimming and J lost 6 bases; unmatched junction nucleotides: 11.

The J gene is TRBJ2-7, the V gene TRBV30; D is undetermined. The CDR3 has 12 amino acids. Germline lookup yields CDR1 GTSNPN and CDR2 SVGIG (reference sequence). Trimming stripped 0 bases from V and 3 bases from J, with 6 bases between. The CDR3 protein is CAWSVKIYEQYF. In DNA form, the CDR3 reads TGTGCCTGGAGTGTCAAAATCTACGAGCAGTACTTC.

This sequence joins TRBV5-1 and TRBJ2-1; D may be TRBD1 (6 bases). Trimming pared 4 bases from V and 9 bases from J, leaving 20 bases between. Germline V CDR1 and CDR2: SGHRS, YFSETQ. This CDR3 spans 15 amino acids. The CDR3 here is CASSPTGVLGGEQFF. Here the CDR3 DNA reads TGCGCCAGCAGCCCCACCGGGGTCTTAGGGGGTGAGCAGTTCTTC. The full variable domain, completed using reference TRBV5-1 and TRBJ2-1, is KAGVTQTPRYLIKTRGQQVTLSCSPISGHRSVSWYQQTPGQGLQFLFEYFSETQRNKGNFPGRFSGRQFSNSRSEMNVSTLELGDSALYLCASSPTGVLGGEQFFGPGTRLTVL.

The rearrangement links TRBV19 to TRBJ2-1, with a possible D match to TRBD2 (5 bases). Germline V gene lookup returns CDR1 LNHDA and CDR2 SQIVND (reference sequence). This CDR3 region has 14 residues. The V end was cut by 5 bases, the J end by 8 bases, with 16 bases between. CDR3 coding DNA: TGTGCCAGTAGTCCCGGACTGGATAGCGATGAGCAGTTCTTC. Protein: CASSPGLDSDEQFF.

The V and J genes are TRBV3-1 (or the pseudogene TRBV3-2) and TRBJ2-5; D perhaps matches TRBD2 (6 bases). V lost 2 bases and J 4 bases, leaving 8 bases between the germline ends. This CDR3 has 13 amino acids. CDR1 and CDR2 from the germline V gene are LGHDT and YNNKEL (reference sequence). CDR3 protein: CASSQYGGETQYF. CDR3 bases: TGTGCCAGCAGCCAATACGGGGGAGAGACCCAGTACTTC.

This clone occurred many times. The genes are TRBV5-1 and TRBJ2-1; 9 nucleotides agree with TRBD2. Germline CDR1 SGHRS, CDR2 YFSETQ. With V trimmed by 4 bases and J by 7 bases, 9 bases remained unmatched. This CDR3 is built from 15 residues. In nucleotides, the CDR3 is TGCGCCAGCAGCCACCGGGTAGCGGGAGTGAATGAGCAGTTCTTC. Translating gives CASSHRVAGVNEQFF.

The chain employs TRBV19 and TRBJ1-5; 7 nucleotides line up with TRBD1. With V trimmed by 5 bases and J by 3 bases, 10 bases remained unmatched. The CDR3 has 16 amino acids. The germline gives CDR1 LNHDA, CDR2 SQIVND (reference sequence). The CDR3 reads CASSASGTAFNQPQHF. In nucleotides, the CDR3 is TGTGCCAGTAGTGCGTCCGGGACAGCCTTCAATCAGCCCCAGCATTTT. The entire variable domain, with the rest obtained from reference TRBV19 and TRBJ1-5, is as follows: DGGITQSPKYLFRKEGQNVTLSCEQNLNHDAMYWYRQDPGQGLRLIYYSQIVNDFQKGDIAEGYSVSREKKESFPLTVTSAQKNPTAFYLCASSASGTAFNQPQHFGDGTRLSIL.

This sequence joins TRBV7-9 and TRBJ2-7; 8 positions match TRBD2. Germline assignment: CDR1 SEHNR and CDR2 FQNEAQ (reference sequence). The CDR3 totals 17 residues. Trimming at V came to 5 bases and at J to 3 bases, leaving 15 bases not matched to a gene. The CDR3 region has the DNA TGTGCCAGCAGCCCGGTTAGCGGGAATCTTAGGGTCTACGAGCAGTACTTC. Translated, it gives CASSPVSGNLRVYEQYF.

The chain carries TRBV5-1 and TRBJ2-5; 9 nucleotides match TRBD1. The ends lost 4 bases at V and 5 bases at J; junction bases unmatched: 6. This CDR3 has 14 residues. The germline CDR1 and CDR2 sequences are SGHRS and YFSETQ. CDR3 sequence: CASSVQGAGETQYF. The DNA for the CDR3 is TGCGCCAGCAGCGTACAGGGGGCAGGGGAGACCCAGTACTTC.

V is TRBV2 and J is TRBJ1-5; perhaps TRBD1 as D (6 bases). The CDR3 contains 15 residues. Germline CDR1 and CDR2: SNHLY and FYNNEI. Trimming pared 4 bases from V and 0 bases from J, leaving 10 bases between. CDR3 sequence reads: CASSADSSSNQPQHF. The CDR3 coding sequence is TGTGCCAGCAGTGCGGACAGTTCTAGCAATCAGCCCCAGCATTTT. Drawing the rest from reference TRBV2 and TRBJ1-5, the complete variable domain is EPEVTQTPSHQVTQMGQEVILRCVPISNHLYFYWYRQILGQKVEFLVSFYNNEISEKSEIFDDQFSVERPDGSNFTLKIRSTKLEDSAMYFCASSADSSSNQPQHFGDGTRLSIL.

The V and J genes are TRBV7-2 and TRBJ1-1, with D possibly being TRBD1 (5 bases). CDR1 and CDR2 from the germline V gene are SGHTA and FQGNSA. The V end was cut by 0 bases, the J end by 8 bases, with 10 bases between. The CDR3 length is 13 residues. CDR3 DNA: TGTGCCAGCAGCTTAGCTTGGGGGGGGGAAGCTTTCTTT. This codes for CASSLAWGGEAFF.